These T cell receptor beta chains were read from a single sample in a study of shared clonotypes between healthy human individuals. Produced via immunoSEQ multiplex PCR; TCRdb's table is partial and in-frame only. Of nearly 1,000,000 clones listed, around 80% are singletons. Sequencing was performed on memory CD4+ T cells sorted from blood. These receptor sequences come from a man between 18 and 29 years old in good health. Both conserved end residues are part of each CDR3. The D gene is left open where the match is weak. Rows may omit the clone size; those that give it use once, few, many or a size class.

D	V	size	J	CDR3	DNA
.	TRBV11-2	once	TRBJ2-3	CASSFKDPSTDTQYF	TGTGCCAGCAGCTTTAAAGATCCTAGCACAGATACGCAGTATTTT
.	TRBV5-1	.	TRBJ2-3	CASSLSWAADTQYF	TGCGCCAGCAGCCTTTCTTGGGCAGCAGATACGCAGTATTTT
TRBD2	TRBV13	.	TRBJ2-3	CASSLGSLAGGIDTQYF	TGTGCCAGCAGCTTAGGGTCACTAGCGGGAGGAATAGATACGCAGTATTTT
TRBD1	TRBV5-4	.	TRBJ2-4	CASRRTGTGSPNIQYF	TGTGCCAGCAGGCGCACCGGGACAGGGTCCCCGAACATTCAGTACTTC
.	TRBV28	.	TRBJ2-5	CASSLSRRVTQYF	TGTGCCAGCAGTTTATCCCGGCGGGTGACCCAGTACTTC
.	TRBV18	.	TRBJ2-4	CASSPLSQSGKNIQYF	TGTGCCAGCTCACCACTAAGTCAGAGTGGCAAAAACATTCAGTACTTC
.	TRBV9	.	TRBJ1-6	CASSKGREGVSPLHF	TGTGCCAGCAGTAAAGGCAGAGAAGGGGTTTCACCCCTCCACTTT
.	TRBV29-1	.	TRBJ2-7	CSVGRSVSDEQYF	TGCAGCGTTGGACGGAGTGTGTCCGACGAGCAGTACTTC
.	TRBV11-2	.	TRBJ2-7	CASSLAPPYEQYF	TGTGCCAGCAGCTTAGCACCACCCTACGAGCAGTACTTC
.	TRBV10-3	.	TRBJ2-1	CAISAGEDEQFF	TGTGCCATCAGCGCAGGGGAAGATGAGCAGTTCTTC
.	TRBV5-1	.	TRBJ2-3	CASSLGLEADTQYF	TGCGCCAGCAGCTTGGGACTAGAGGCAGATACGCAGTATTTT
TRBD1	TRBV6-5	.	TRBJ1-6	CASSSSGTANSPLHF	TGTGCCAGCAGCTCCTCCGGGACAGCAAATTCACCCCTCCACTTT
.	TRBV27	.	TRBJ1-2	CASSRRQSYGYTF	TGTGCCAGCAGTCGACGACAGTCCTATGGCTACACCTTC
.	TRBV27	.	TRBJ2-3	CASSPWGGTDTQYF	TGTGCCAGCAGCCCCTGGGGTGGCACAGATACGCAGTATTTT
TRBD1	TRBV7-2	.	TRBJ1-5	CASSLTGFQDQPQHF	TGTGCCAGCAGCTTGACAGGGTTCCAGGATCAGCCCCAGCATTTT
TRBD2	TRBV7-9	.	TRBJ2-2	CASSRKFLAGGPDGELFF	TGTGCCAGCAGCCGAAAATTCCTAGCGGGAGGGCCCGACGGGGAGCTGTTTTTT
.	TRBV28	.	TRBJ1-6	CATTGAGPYTNSPLHF	TGTGCCACCACGGGGGCAGGCCCTTACACGAATTCACCCCTCCACTTT
.	TRBV7-6	few	TRBJ1-2	CASSQWTRDGYTF	TGTGCCAGCAGCCAATGGACACGAGATGGCTACACCTTC
TRBD1	TRBV6-4	.	TRBJ2-7	CASSDGTGITYEQYF	TGTGCCAGCAGTGACGGGACAGGGATAACCTACGAGCAGTACTTC
.	TRBV27	.	TRBJ1-1	CASSFGAGPGLAFF	TGTGCCAGCAGTTTTGGAGCTGGTCCGGGTCTAGCTTTCTTT
.	TRBV7-8	.	TRBJ1-1	CASSFGIGEAFF	TGTGCCAGCAGCTTCGGTATTGGGGAAGCTTTCTTT
.	TRBV4-3	.	TRBJ2-5	CASSQRGGSGQYF	TGCGCCAGCAGCCAAAGAGGGGGTAGTGGCCAGTACTTC
.	TRBV7-6	.	TRBJ2-5	CASSLARDQETQYF	TGTGCCAGCAGCTTAGCTAGGGACCAAGAGACCCAGTACTTC
.	TRBV11-3	.	TRBJ2-5	CASSLGTLPQETQYF	TGTGCCAGCAGCTTAGGGACTCTTCCCCAAGAGACCCAGTACTTC
TRBD1	TRBV9	.	TRBJ2-7	CASSEGQGAYEQYF	TGTGCCAGCAGCGAGGGACAGGGGGCTTACGAGCAGTACTTC
TRBD2	TRBV6-6	.	TRBJ2-7	CASTSFGGREDLEQYF	TGTGCCAGCACCTCTTTCGGTGGGCGGGAGGACCTCGAGCAGTACTTC
TRBD1	TRBV7-2	few	TRBJ2-7	CASSYGQGVYEQYF	TGTGCCAGCAGTTATGGACAGGGTGTCTACGAGCAGTACTTC
.	TRBV27	.	TRBJ1-2	CASSRQVNYGYTF	TGTGCCAGCAGTCGGCAGGTTAACTATGGCTACACCTTC
.	TRBV7-2	.	TRBJ2-5	CASSSPETRGAPYF	TGTGCCAGCAGCTCGCCTGAGACTAGAGGGGCGCCGTACTTC
.	TRBV6-5	.	TRBJ1-1	CASSYAGRSTEAFF	TGTGCCAGCAGTTATGCGGGGCGAAGCACTGAAGCTTTCTTT
.	TRBV7-2	.	TRBJ1-3	CASSPYDRIDTIYF	TGTGCCAGCAGCCCCTACGACAGGATAGACACCATATATTTT
.	TRBV7-2	.	TRBJ2-3	CASSLDRGASTDTQYF	TGTGCCAGCAGCTTAGACCGCGGGGCAAGCACAGATACGCAGTATTTT
.	TRBV27	few	TRBJ1-2	CASSGVGGYTF	TGTGCCAGCAGTGGGGTAGGAGGCTACACCTTC
.	TRBV6-1	few	TRBJ2-5	CASSLADYETQYF	TGTGCCAGCAGCCTAGCAGATTACGAGACCCAGTACTTC
.	TRBV6-5	many	TRBJ1-1	CASSLGSIGMNTEAFF	TGTGCCAGCAGTTTGGGCAGTATCGGGATGAACACTGAAGCTTTCTTT
.	TRBV5-6	.	TRBJ1-2	CASSRYSGAGYGYTF	TGTGCCAGCAGCCGGTACTCAGGGGCAGGCTATGGCTACACCTTC
.	TRBV11-2	once	TRBJ2-2	CASSSSSVPGELFF	TGTGCCAGCAGTTCATCCAGTGTTCCCGGGGAGCTGTTTTTT
.	TRBV29-1	few	TRBJ1-3	CSVPQGSGNTIYF	TGCAGCGTGCCCCAGGGATCTGGAAACACCATATATTTT
.	TRBV7-2	.	TRBJ2-3	CASSPRPMPDTQYF	TGTGCCAGCAGCCCGCGACCCATGCCAGATACGCAGTATTTT
.	TRBV5-1	few	TRBJ2-1	CASSLDGRNTEQFF	TGCGCCAGCAGCTTAGACGGTAGGAATACTGAGCAGTTCTTC
TRBD1	TRBV18	few	TRBJ1-3	CASSPPGQGRTLAGNTIYF	TGTGCCAGCTCACCACCCGGACAGGGAAGAACCCTGGCGGGAAACACCATATATTTT
.	TRBV30	.	TRBJ2-7	CAWSFANEQYF	TGTGCCTGGAGTTTCGCAAACGAGCAGTACTTC
.	TRBV2	.	TRBJ2-5	CAGEYSRQETQYF	TGTGCCGGGGAGTACAGCAGGCAAGAGACCCAGTACTTC
.	TRBV7-8	few	TRBJ2-7	CASSLVGGGYSYEQYF	TGTGCCAGCAGCTTAGTAGGTGGGGGATACTCCTACGAGCAGTACTTC
.	TRBV7-9	.	TRBJ2-7	CASSPIQGSYEQYF	TGTGCCAGCAGCCCAATCCAGGGGTCCTACGAGCAGTACTTC
.	TRBV4-1	.	TRBJ2-1	CASSPGLLEDNEQFF	TGCGCCAGCAGCCCGGGACTTTTAGAAGACAATGAGCAGTTCTTC
.	TRBV5-1	.	TRBJ1-6	CASSPSRVGNSPLHF	TGCGCCAGCAGCCCCTCGAGGGTGGGGAATTCACCCCTCCACTTT
.	TRBV30	.	TRBJ2-5	CAWGAVQETQYF	TGTGCCTGGGGGGCAGTACAAGAGACCCAGTACTTC
TRBD1	TRBV19	.	TRBJ1-1	CASSIGRQGRTEAFF	TGTGCCAGTAGTATAGGCAGACAGGGGAGGACTGAAGCTTTCTTT
TRBD2	TRBV28	.	TRBJ2-5	CASEAGGRETQYF	TGTGCCAGCGAAGCGGGGGGCCGAGAGACCCAGTACTTC
TRBD2	TRBV30	few	TRBJ2-4	CAWSVMGTSGGNIQYF	TGTGCCTGGAGTGTGATGGGGACTAGCGGTGGGAACATTCAGTACTTC
.	TRBV6-5	.	TRBJ1-4	CASSYSGSESEKLFF	TGTGCCAGCAGTTACTCAGGTTCTGAATCGGAAAAACTGTTTTTT